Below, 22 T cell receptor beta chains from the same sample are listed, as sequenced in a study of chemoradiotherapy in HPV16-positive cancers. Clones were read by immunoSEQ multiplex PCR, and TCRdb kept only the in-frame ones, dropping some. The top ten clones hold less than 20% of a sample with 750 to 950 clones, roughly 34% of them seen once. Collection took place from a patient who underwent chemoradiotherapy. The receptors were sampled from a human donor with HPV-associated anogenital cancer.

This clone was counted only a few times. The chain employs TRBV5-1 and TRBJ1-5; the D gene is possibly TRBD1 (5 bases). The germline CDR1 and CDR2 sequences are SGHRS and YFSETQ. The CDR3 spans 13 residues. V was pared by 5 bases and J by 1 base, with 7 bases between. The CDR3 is CASSEGSNQPQHF. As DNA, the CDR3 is TGCGCCAGCAGTGAGGGGAGCAATCAGCCCCAGCATTTT.

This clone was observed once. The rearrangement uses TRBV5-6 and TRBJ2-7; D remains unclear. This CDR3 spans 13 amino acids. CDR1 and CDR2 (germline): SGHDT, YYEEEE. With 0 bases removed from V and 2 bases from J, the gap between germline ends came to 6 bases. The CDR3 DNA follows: TGTGCCAGCAGCTTGGGAAGGACCTACGAGCAGTACTTC. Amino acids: CASSLGRTYEQYF.

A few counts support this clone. DNA for the CDR3: TGCGCCAGCAGCCCTAGGGGACAGTCTAACTATGGCTACACCTTC. This encodes CASSPRGQSNYGYTF. The chain is built from TRBV5-1 and TRBJ1-2; 7 positions agree with TRBD1. The trim removed 4 bases at V and 0 bases at J, leaving 6 bases unmatched. The CDR3 covers 15 residues. Germline V lookup: CDR1 SGHRS, CDR2 YFSETQ.

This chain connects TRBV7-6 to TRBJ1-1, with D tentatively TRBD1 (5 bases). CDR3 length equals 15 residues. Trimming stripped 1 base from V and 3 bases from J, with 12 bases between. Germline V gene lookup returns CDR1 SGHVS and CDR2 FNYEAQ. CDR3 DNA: TGTGCCAGCAGCTTAGAGCCAGGGTCGGACACTGAAGCTTTCTTT. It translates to CASSLEPGSDTEAFF.

The CDR3 region is CASSQETLAGGGTEAFF. The CDR3 coding sequence is TGCGCCAGCAGCCAAGAAACTTTGGCAGGGGGCGGGACTGAAGCTTTCTTT. V is TRBV4-3 and J is TRBJ1-1; 8 bases are shared with TRBD1. The ends lost 0 bases at V and 5 bases at J; junction bases unmatched: 11. Germline assignment: CDR1 LGHNA and CDR2 YSLEER. The CDR3 has 17 amino acids.

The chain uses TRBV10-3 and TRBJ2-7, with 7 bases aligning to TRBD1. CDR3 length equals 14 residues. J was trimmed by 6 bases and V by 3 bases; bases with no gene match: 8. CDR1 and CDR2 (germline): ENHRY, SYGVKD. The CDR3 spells CAISDRAGGSEQYF. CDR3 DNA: TGTGCCATCAGTGACAGGGCAGGGGGAAGCGAGCAGTACTTC.

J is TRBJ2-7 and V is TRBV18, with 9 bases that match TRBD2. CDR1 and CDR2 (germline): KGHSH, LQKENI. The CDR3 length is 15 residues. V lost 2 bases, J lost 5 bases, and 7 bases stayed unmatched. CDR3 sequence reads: CASSPGGGASHEQYF. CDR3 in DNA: TGTGCCAGCTCACCAGGCGGGGGGGCTTCACACGAGCAGTACTTC.

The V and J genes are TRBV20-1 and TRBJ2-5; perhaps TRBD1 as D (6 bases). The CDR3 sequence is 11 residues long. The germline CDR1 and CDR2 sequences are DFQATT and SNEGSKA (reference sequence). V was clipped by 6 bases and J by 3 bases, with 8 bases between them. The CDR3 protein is CSAEGEETQYF. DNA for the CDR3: TGCAGTGCCGAGGGGGAAGAGACCCAGTACTTC.

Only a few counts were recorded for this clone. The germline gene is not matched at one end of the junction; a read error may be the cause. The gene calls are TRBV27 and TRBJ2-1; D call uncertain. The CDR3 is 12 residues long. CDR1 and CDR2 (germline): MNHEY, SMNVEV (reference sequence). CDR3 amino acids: CASSHGYDEQFF. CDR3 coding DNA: TGTGCCAGCAGTCATGGCTACGATGAGCAGTTCTTC.

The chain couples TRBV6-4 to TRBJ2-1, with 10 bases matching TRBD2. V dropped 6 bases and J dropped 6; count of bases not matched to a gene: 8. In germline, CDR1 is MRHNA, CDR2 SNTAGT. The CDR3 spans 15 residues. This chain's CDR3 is CASSFSGGAPNEQFF. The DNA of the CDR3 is TGTGCCAGCAGCTTCAGCGGGGGGGCCCCCAATGAGCAGTTCTTC.

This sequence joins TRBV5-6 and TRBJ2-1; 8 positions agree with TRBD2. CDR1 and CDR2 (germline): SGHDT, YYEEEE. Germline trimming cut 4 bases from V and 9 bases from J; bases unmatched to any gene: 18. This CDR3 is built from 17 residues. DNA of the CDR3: TGTGCCAGCAGCCGAACGAGGATTAGCGGGGTATGGAGTGAGCAGTTCTTC. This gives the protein CASSRTRISGVWSEQFF. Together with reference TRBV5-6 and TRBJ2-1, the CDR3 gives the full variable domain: DAGVTQSPTHLIKTRGQQVTLRCSPKSGHDTVSWYQQALGQGPQFIFQYYEEEERQRGNFPDRFSGHQFPNYSSELNVNALLLGDSALYLCASSRTRISGVWSEQFFGPGTRLTVL.

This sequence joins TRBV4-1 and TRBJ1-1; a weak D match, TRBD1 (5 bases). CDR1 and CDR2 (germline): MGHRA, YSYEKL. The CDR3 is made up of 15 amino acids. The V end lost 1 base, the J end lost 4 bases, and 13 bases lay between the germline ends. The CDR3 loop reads CASSQVGQGSTEAFF. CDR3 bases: TGCGCCAGCAGCCAAGTGGGGCAGGGCAGCACTGAAGCTTTCTTT.

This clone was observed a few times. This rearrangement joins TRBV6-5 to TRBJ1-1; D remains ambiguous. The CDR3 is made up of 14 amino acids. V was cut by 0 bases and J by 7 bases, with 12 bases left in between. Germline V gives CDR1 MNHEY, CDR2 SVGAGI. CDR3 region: CASSYSLGWGEAFF. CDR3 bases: TGTGCCAGCAGTTACTCTTTGGGATGGGGTGAAGCTTTCTTT.

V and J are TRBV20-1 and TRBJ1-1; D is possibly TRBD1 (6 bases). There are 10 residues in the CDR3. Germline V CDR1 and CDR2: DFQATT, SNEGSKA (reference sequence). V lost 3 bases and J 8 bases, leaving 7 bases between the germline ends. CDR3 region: CSARGGEAFF. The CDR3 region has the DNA TGCAGTGCTAGGGGGGGCGAAGCTTTCTTT.

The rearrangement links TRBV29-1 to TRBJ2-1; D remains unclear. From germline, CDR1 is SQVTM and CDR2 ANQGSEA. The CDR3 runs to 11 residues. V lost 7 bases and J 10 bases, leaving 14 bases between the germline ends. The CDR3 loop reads CSGDESGEQFF. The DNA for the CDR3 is TGCAGCGGTGACGAGTCAGGAGAGCAGTTCTTC.

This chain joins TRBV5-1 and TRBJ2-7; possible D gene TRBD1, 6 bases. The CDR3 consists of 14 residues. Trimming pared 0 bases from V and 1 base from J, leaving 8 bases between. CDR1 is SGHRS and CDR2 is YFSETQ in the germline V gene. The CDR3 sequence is CASSLAGDSYEQYF. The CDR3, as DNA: TGCGCCAGCAGCTTGGCAGGGGATTCCTACGAGCAGTACTTC.

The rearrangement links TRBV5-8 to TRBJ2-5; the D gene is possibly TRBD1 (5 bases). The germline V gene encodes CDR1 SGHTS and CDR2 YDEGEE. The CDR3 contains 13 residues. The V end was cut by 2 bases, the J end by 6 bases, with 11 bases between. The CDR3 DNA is TGTGCCAGCAGCTTAGGGGCCGGAAAGACCCAGTACTTC. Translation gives CASSLGAGKTQYF.

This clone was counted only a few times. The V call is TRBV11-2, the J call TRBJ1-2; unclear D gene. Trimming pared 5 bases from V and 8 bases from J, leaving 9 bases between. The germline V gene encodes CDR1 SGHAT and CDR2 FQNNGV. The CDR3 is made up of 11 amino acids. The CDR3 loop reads CASSPPLGYTF. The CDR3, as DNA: TGTGCCAGCAGCCCCCCCTTGGGCTACACCTTC.

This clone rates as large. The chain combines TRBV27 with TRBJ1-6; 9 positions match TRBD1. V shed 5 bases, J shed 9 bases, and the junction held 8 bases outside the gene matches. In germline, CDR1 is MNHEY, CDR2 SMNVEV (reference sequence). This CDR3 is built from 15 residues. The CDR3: CASSAGQGGGSPLHF. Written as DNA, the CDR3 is TGTGCCAGCAGTGCGGGACAGGGAGGCGGTTCACCCCTCCACTTT.

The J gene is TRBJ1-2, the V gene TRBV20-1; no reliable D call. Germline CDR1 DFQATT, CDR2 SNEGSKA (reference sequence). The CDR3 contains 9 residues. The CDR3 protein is CRDGVGYTF. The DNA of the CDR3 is TGCAGGGACGGGGTGGGCTACACCTTC.

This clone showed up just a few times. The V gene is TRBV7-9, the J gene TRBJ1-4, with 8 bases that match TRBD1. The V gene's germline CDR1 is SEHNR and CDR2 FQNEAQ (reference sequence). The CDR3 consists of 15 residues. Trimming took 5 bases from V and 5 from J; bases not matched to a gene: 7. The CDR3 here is CASSPAGTGNEKLFF. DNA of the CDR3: TGTGCCAGCAGCCCCGCCGGGACAGGAAATGAAAAACTGTTTTTT.

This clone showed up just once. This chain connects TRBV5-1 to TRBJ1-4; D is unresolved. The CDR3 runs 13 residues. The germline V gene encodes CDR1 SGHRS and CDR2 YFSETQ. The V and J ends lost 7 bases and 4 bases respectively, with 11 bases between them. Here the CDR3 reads CASAGLGNEKLFF. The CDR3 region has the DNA TGCGCCAGCGCCGGGCTGGGTAATGAAAAACTGTTTTTT.